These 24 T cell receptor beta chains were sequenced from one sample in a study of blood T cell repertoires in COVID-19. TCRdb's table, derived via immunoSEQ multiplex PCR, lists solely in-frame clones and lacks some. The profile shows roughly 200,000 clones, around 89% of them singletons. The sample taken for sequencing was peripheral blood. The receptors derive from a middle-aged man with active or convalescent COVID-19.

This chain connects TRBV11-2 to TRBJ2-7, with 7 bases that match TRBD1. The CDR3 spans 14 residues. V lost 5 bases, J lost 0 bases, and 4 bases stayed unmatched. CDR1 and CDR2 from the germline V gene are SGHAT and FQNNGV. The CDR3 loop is CASSLDRNSYEQYF. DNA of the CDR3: TGTGCCAGCAGCCTGGACAGGAACTCCTACGAGCAGTACTTC.

In nucleotides, the CDR3 is TGCAGCGTGGAGAAGACAGATAACACTGAAGCTTTCTTT. Protein product: CSVEKTDNTEAFF. This chain connects TRBV29-1 to TRBJ1-1; D perhaps matches TRBD1 (5 bases). V was pared by 6 bases and J by 2 bases, with 13 bases between. The germline gives CDR1 SQVTM, CDR2 ANQGSEA. CDR3 size: 13 residues.

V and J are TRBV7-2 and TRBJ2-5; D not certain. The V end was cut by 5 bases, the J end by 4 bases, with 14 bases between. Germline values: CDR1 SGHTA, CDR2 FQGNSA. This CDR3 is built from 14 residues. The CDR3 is CASSRSPGLETQYF. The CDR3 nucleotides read TGTGCCAGCAGCCGTTCCCCAGGTCTAGAGACCCAGTACTTC.

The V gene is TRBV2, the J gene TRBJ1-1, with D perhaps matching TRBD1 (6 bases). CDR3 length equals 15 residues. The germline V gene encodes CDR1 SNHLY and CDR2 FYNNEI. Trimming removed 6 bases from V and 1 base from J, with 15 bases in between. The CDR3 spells CASRGSGEGNTEAFF. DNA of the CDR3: TGTGCCAGCAGGGGATCAGGGGAAGGGAACACTGAAGCTTTCTTT.

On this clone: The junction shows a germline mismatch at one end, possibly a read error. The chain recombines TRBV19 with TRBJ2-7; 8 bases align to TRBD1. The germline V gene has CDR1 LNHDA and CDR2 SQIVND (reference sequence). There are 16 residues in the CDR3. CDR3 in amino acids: CTSRRTGSLGLYEQYF. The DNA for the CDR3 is TGTACCAGTAGGCGGACAGGGAGCCTAGGTTTATACGAGCAGTACTTC.

This CDR3 is CSVEGQGHYEQYF. CDR3 sequence (DNA): TGCAGCGTTGAAGGTCAGGGTCACTACGAGCAGTACTTC. The chain has TRBV29-1 and TRBJ2-7, with D possibly TRBD1 on 5 matching bases. CDR1 SQVTM and CDR2 ANQGSEA come from the germline V gene. The ends were cut back, 1 base at V and 3 bases at J, with 10 bases in the middle. The CDR3 is 13 amino acids.

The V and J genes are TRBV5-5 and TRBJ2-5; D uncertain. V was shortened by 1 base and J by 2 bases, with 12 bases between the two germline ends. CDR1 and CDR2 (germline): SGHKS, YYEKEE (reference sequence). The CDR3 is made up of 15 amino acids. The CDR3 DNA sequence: TGTGCCAGCAGCTTGTTTCCCGGGTTACAAGAGACCCAGTACTTC. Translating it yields CASSLFPGLQETQYF.

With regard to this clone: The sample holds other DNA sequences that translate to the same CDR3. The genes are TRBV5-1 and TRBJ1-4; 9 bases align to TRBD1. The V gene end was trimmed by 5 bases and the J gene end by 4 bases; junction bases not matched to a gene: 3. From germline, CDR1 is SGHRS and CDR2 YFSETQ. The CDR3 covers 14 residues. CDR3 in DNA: TGCGCCAGCAGACCGGACAGGGGTAATGAAAAACTGTTTTTT. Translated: CASRPDRGNEKLFF.

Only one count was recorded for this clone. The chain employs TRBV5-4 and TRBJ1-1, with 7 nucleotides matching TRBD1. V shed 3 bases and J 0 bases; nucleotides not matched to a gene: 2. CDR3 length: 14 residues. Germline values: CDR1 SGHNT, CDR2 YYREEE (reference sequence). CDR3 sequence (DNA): TGTGCCAGCAGCTCTGGACAGGTGAACACTGAAGCTTTCTTT. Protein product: CASSSGQVNTEAFF.

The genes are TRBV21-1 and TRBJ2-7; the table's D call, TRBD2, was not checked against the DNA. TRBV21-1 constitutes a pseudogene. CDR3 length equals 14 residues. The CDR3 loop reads CASSKALAGLEQYF. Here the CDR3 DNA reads TGTGCCAGCAGCAAAGCGCTAGCGGGACTCGAGCAGTACTTC.

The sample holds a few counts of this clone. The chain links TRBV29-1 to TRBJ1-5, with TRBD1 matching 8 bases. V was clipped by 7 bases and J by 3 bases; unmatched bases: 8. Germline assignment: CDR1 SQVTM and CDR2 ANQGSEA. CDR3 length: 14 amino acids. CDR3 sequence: CSGETGGLNQPQHF. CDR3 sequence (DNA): TGCAGCGGAGAAACAGGGGGGCTCAATCAGCCCCAGCATTTT.

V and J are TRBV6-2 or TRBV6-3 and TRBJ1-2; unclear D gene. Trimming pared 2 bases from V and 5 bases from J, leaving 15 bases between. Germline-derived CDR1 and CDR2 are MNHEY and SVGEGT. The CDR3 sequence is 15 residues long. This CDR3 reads CASSYSREAAYGYTF. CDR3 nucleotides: TGTGCCAGCAGTTACAGTCGAGAGGCAGCTTATGGCTACACCTTC.

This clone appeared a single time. The CDR3 DNA reads as TGTGCCAGCAGCTGGGGGCCTTCAGACTACAATGAGCAGTTCTTC. Its protein product is CASSWGPSDYNEQFF. The gene calls are TRBV11-3 and TRBJ2-1, with D tentatively TRBD1 (6 bases). The CDR3 contains 15 residues. V dropped 4 bases and J dropped 3 bases, with 13 bases sitting between them. Per germline, CDR1 SGHNT and CDR2 YENEEA.

The CDR3 loop is CASSGGPSDTQYF. The CDR3 nucleotides read TGTGCCAGCAGCGGGGGCCCGAGCGATACGCAGTATTTT. The V and J genes are TRBV7-6 and TRBJ2-3; a possible D gene is TRBD1 (6 bases). V was pared by 5 bases and J by 6 bases, with 12 bases between. Germline assignment: CDR1 SGHVS and CDR2 FNYEAQ. This CDR3 has 13 amino acids.

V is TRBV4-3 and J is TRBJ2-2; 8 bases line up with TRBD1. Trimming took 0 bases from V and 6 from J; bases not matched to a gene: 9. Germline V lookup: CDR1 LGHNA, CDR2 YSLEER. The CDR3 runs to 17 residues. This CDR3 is CASSQDWAGGESGELFF. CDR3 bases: TGCGCCAGCAGCCAAGATTGGGCAGGGGGCGAATCCGGGGAGCTGTTTTTT.

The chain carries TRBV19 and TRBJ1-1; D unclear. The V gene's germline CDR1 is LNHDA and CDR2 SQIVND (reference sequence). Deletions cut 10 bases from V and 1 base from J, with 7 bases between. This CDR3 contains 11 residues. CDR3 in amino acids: CAIARNTEAFF. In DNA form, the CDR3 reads TGTGCCATCGCGCGGAACACTGAAGCTTTCTTT.

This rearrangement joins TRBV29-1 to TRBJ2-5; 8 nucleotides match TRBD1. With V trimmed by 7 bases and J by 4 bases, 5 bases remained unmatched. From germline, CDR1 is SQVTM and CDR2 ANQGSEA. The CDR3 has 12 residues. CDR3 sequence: CSASRGRETQYF. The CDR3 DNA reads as TGCAGCGCTTCCAGGGGGCGAGAGACCCAGTACTTC.

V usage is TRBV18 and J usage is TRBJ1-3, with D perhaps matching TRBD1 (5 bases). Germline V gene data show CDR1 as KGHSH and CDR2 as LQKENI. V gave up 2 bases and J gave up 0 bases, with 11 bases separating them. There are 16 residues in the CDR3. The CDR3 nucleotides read TGTGCCAGCTCACCAGTGCAGGGAAGCTCTGGAAACACCATATATTTT. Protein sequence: CASSPVQGSSGNTIYF.

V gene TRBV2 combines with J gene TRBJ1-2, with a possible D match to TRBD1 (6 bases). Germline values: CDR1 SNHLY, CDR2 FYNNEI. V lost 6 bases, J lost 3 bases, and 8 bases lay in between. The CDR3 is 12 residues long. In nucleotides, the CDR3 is TGTGCCAGCAGCCCAGGGGACTATGGCTACACCTTC. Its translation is CASSPGDYGYTF.

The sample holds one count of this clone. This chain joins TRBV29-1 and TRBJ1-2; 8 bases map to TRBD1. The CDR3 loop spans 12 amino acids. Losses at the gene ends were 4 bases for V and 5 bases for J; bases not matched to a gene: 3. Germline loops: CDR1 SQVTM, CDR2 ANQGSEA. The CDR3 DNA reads TGCAGCGTTGGGGGACAGGCGTATGGCTACACCTTC. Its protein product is CSVGGQAYGYTF.

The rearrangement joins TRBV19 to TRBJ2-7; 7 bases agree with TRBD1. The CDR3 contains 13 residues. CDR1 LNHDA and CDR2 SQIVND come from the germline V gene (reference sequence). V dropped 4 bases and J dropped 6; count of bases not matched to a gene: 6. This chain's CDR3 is CASSRDSRAEQYF. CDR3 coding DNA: TGTGCCAGTAGTAGGGACAGCCGGGCCGAGCAGTACTTC.

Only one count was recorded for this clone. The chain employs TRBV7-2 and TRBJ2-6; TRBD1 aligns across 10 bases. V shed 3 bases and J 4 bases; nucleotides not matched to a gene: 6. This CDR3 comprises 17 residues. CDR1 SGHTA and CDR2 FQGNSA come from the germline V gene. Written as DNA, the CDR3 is TGTGCCAGCAGCTTGGGACAGGGGTCATTCGGGGCCAACGTCCTGACTTTC. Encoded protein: CASSLGQGSFGANVLTF.

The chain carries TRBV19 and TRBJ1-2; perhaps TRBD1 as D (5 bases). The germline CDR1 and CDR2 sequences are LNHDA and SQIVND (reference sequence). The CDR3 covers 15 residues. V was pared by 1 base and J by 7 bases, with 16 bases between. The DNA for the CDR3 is TGTGCCAGTAGTATAGGGCTTTCGACAGCGACTGGCTACACCTTC. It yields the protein CASSIGLSTATGYTF.

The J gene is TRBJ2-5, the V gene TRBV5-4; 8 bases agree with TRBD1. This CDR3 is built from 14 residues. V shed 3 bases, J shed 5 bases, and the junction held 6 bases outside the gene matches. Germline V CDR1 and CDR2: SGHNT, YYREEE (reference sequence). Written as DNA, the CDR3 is TGTGCCAGCAGCTCCCCGGGACAGGCGGAGACCCAGTACTTC. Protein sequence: CASSSPGQAETQYF.